This TCR beta chain emerged from a study of cytomegalovirus exposure and HLA in healthy donors. Study-wide points: The authors reported that TCR beta sequences could predict HLA-A and HLA-B alleles. These predictions were accurate for most subjects in the first cohort.

From germline, CDR1 is SGHNT and CDR2 YYREEE (reference sequence). The CDR3 runs to 12 residues. V was clipped by 0 bases and J by 11 bases, with 11 bases between them. This clone was seen a single time. What it recognizes is unknown. With 60 Vbeta and 13 Jbeta primers, the PCR was carried out. Assay: immunoSEQ multiplex PCR; the TCRdb copy retains only in-frame clones and omits some. The sample records some 130,000 clones, around 79% being singletons. Sequenced material: PBMCs. This TCR came from a male donor in good health and CMV-seronegative. The chain links TRBV5-4 to TRBJ1-1; a possible D gene is TRBD1 (5 bases). This CDR3 reads CASSLGAGGAFF. As DNA, the CDR3 is TGTGCCAGCAGCTTGGGGGCCGGGGGGGCTTTCTTT.